This TCR beta chain was retrieved from a study of blood T cell repertoires in COVID-19. In the study overall: COVID-19 samples from acute and convalescent phases originated in the United States, Italy and Spain. PBMCs, B-cell-depleted T cells, or T cells provided the cDNA or gDNA that made up the material.

The CDR3 consists of 16 residues. The V and J ends lost 0 bases and 5 bases, in that order; junction bases with no gene match: 9. In germline, CDR1 is SGHRS, CDR2 YFSETQ. Original processing methods: For nucleated cells, counts were estimated from reference gene primer amplification. Data came from immunoSEQ multiplex PCR; TCRdb stores just in-frame clones and leaves some out. V and J calls and clone size are given by that table; D and trimming were obtained from the DNA. The profile shows over 200,000 clones, about nine tenths of them singletons. The specimen sequenced was peripheral blood. The chain carries TRBV5-1 and TRBJ2-7; 9 bases match TRBD2. This TCR derives from a man aged 55 to 69 who had recovered from COVID-19. CDR3 in DNA: TGCGCCAGCAGCTTGGGACTAGCGGAGGGGGTCCACGAGCAGTACTTC. This translates into CASSLGLAEGVHEQYF.